This TCR beta chain was obtained from a study of OX40 agonist ivuxolimab in advanced cancers. TCRdb's copy holds only in-frame clones and misses some; the assay was immunoSEQ multiplex PCR. The top ten clones hold over 0.2% of a sample with some 85,000 clones, around 90% of them seen once. This TCR came from an adult with an advanced solid tumor such as melanoma, head and neck, liver or kidney cancer. Sample: CD4+ or CD8+ T cells sorted from blood, taken in a trial of the OX40 agonist ivuxolimab.

The CDR3 spells CASSGQGNIQYF. CDR3 nucleotide sequence: TGTGCCAGCTCAGGGCAGGGGAACATTCAGTACTTC. The chain recombines TRBV18 with TRBJ2-4, with a possible D match to TRBD1 (6 bases). CDR1 is KGHSH, CDR2 LQKENI, per germline. This CDR3 is 12 amino acids long. V lost 5 bases and J lost 7, with 9 bases in between.